The T cell receptor beta chain under discussion was sequenced for a study of CD8 T cells in ankylosing spondylitis. Preparation of TCR beta libraries was done by quantitative 5'-RACE with molecular barcodes. MiXCR, run by TCRdb on the 5' RACE reads, gives a single entry per CDR3 protein. The sample includes roughly 230,000 distinct CDR3 sequences, approximately 8% seen only once; the top ten take more than 4%. A note on this clonotype: Its antigen is unidentified.

The V end lost 5 bases, the J end lost 7 bases, and 17 bases lay between the germline ends. This CDR3 is built from 13 residues. From germline, CDR1 is DFQATT and CDR2 SNEGSKA (reference sequence). Study observations and caveats: Among TCR beta sequences, a motif of under ten highly homologous variants appeared characteristic of ankylosing spondylitis blood.

The receptor was isolated from a female donor with ankylosing spondylitis or in good health (not recorded which). Sequenced: blood, either unsorted or a sorted T cell fraction (not recorded which). The chain carries TRBV20-1 and TRBJ1-1; D not certain. The CDR3 region has the DNA TGCAGTGCTCCTCCGACCGCCACGGGTGAAGCTTTCTTT. It encodes CSAPPTATGEAFF.